The 2 T cell receptor beta chains below were found in one sample sequenced in a study of T cells in Graves' hyperthyroidism and ophthalmopathy. TCR beta CDR3 regions were amplified from RNA transcripts. The TCR CDR3 was amplified in a first-round RT-PCR using the HTBI primer set. MiXCR, run by TCRdb on the multiplex PCR reads, gives a single entry per CDR3 protein. This sample has around 620,000 distinct CDR3 sequences, with roughly 50% found just once. Sequencing input: peripheral blood or thyroid tissue (not recorded which). The receptors were sampled from an adult woman with Graves' disease, either hyperthyroidism or ophthalmopathy (not recorded which).

Notes on this clonotype: Germline is not matched at one junction end, which may reflect a read error. V is TRBV11-3 and J is TRBJ1-2; 9 bases match TRBD1. There are 14 residues in the CDR3. Germline V gene sequence: CDR1 SGHNT, CDR2 YENEEA. The chain's CDR3 is CASSRRQGDVNRGF. Written as DNA, the CDR3 is TGTGCCAGCAGCCGCAGACAGGGGGACGTAAATAGGGGATTC.

This clonotype was counted many times. This chain uses TRBV6-1 with TRBJ1-6; D is ambiguous. This CDR3 is built from 17 residues. The germline V gene has CDR1 MNHNS and CDR2 SASEGT. The V end was cut by 7 bases, the J end by 0 bases, with 16 bases between. The CDR3: CASIRDSPSSYNSPLHF. CDR3 nucleotides: TGTGCCAGCATTCGTGACTCTCCGAGCTCCTATAATTCACCCCTCCACTTT.